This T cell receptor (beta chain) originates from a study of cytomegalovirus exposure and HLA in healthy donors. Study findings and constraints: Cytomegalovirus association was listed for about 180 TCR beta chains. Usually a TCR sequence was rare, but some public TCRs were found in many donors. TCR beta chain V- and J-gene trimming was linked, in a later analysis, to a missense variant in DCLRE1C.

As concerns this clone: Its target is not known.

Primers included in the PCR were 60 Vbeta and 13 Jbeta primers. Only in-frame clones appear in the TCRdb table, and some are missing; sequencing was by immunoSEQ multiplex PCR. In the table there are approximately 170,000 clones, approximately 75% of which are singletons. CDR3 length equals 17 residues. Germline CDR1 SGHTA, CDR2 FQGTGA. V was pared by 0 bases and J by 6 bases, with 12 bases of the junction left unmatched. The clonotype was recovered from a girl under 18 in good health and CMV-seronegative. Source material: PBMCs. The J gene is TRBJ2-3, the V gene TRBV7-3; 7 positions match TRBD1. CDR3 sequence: CASSLTSDRVGLDTQYF. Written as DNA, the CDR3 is TGTGCCAGCAGCTTAACGTCCGACAGGGTAGGGCTGGATACGCAGTATTTT. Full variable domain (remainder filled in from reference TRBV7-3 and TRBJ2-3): GAGVSQTPSNKVTEKGKYVELRCDPISGHTALYWYRQSLGQGPEFLIYFQGTGAADDSGLPNDRFFAVRPEGSVSTLKIQRTERGDSAVYLCASSLTSDRVGLDTQYFGPGTRLTVL.